This record concerns one T cell receptor beta chain sequence. V was pared by 7 bases and J by 4 bases, with 14 bases between. Germline CDR1 and CDR2: SGHRS and YFSETQ. The CDR3 is 13 amino acids. Original processing methods: Nucleated cell counts were estimated from reference gene primer amplification. Assay: immunoSEQ multiplex PCR; the TCRdb copy retains only in-frame clones and omits some. V and J calls and clone size follow that table, whereas D and trimming were derived from the DNA. This sample has 300,000 or so clones, with approximately 90% found just once. The data originate from a study of blood T cell repertoires in COVID-19. Study overall: The United States, Italy and Spain were the sources of the acute and convalescent COVID-19 samples. T cells, B-cell-depleted T cells, or PBMCs provided the cDNA or gDNA that served as material.

The chain employs TRBV5-1 and TRBJ1-1; weak D call: TRBD1 (6 bases). What was sequenced was peripheral blood. The clonotype comes from a middle-aged woman with acute or convalescent COVID-19. The CDR3 DNA follows: TGCGCCAGCGCTGGGGGCGATGCCACTGAAGCTTTCTTT. Protein product: CASAGGDATEAFF.